Below are 13 T cell receptor beta chains sequenced from a single sample in a study of blood T cell repertoires in COVID-19. Clones were read by immunoSEQ multiplex PCR, and TCRdb kept only the in-frame ones, dropping some. The table shows 260,000 or so clones, with around 84% occurring only once. The sample consisted of PBMCs or T cells enriched from blood (not recorded which). All receptors come from a woman aged 45 to 65 who had recovered from COVID-19.

Worth noting for this clone: At one boundary the junction diverges from the germline segment, which might be a read error. This chain links TRBV28 with TRBJ1-5; D possibly corresponds to TRBD1 (5 bases). Germline V gives CDR1 MDHEN, CDR2 SYDVKM. This CDR3 is built from 15 residues. The CDR3 nucleotides are TGTGCCACCAGTCCGCAGGGTGCTCGCAATCAGCCCCAGCATTTT. Its protein is CATSPQGARNQPQHF.

J is TRBJ1-2 and V is TRBV28; possible D gene TRBD1, 6 bases. The CDR3 consists of 15 residues. The germline gives CDR1 MDHEN, CDR2 SYDVKM. The ends were cut back, 4 bases at V and 4 bases at J, with 16 bases in the middle. CDR3 sequence reads: CASSYTGPSRYGYTF. The DNA of the CDR3 is TGTGCCAGCAGTTATACAGGGCCCTCTCGCTATGGCTACACCTTC.

The chain recombines TRBV25-1 with TRBJ1-1, with D unclear. Germline V lookup: CDR1 MGHDK, CDR2 SYGVNS. Trimming took off 2 bases at V and 4 bases at J, with 11 bases between the two ends. There are 14 residues in the CDR3. Written as DNA, the CDR3 is TGTGCCAGCAGTGAAAGGCGGGATGGCACTGAAGCTTTCTTT. Translation gives CASSERRDGTEAFF.

This clone was observed a single time. The chain links TRBV25-1 to TRBJ1-2; D is unclear. This CDR3 region has 11 residues. V was trimmed by 0 bases and J by 7 bases, leaving 3 bases between them. The germline V gene encodes CDR1 MGHDK and CDR2 SYGVNS. CDR3 sequence (DNA): TGTGCCAGCAGTGAATACGGTGGCTACACCTTC. Protein sequence: CASSEYGGYTF.

The J gene is TRBJ2-7, the V gene TRBV7-6; 10 positions match TRBD1. The V segment lost 3 bases and the J segment 4 bases; nucleotides outside the gene matches: 3. The CDR3 consists of 14 residues. The V gene's germline CDR1 is SGHVS and CDR2 FNYEAQ. The CDR3 sequence is CASSFGTGAYEQYF. Written as DNA, the CDR3 is TGTGCCAGCAGCTTTGGGACAGGGGCATACGAGCAGTACTTC. Supplemented by reference TRBV7-6 and TRBJ2-7, the full variable domain reads GAGVSQSPRYKVTKRGQDVALRCDPISGHVSLYWYRQALGQGPEFLTYFNYEAQQDKSGLPNDRFSAERPEGSISTLTIQRTEQRDSAMYRCASSFGTGAYEQYFGPGTRLTVT.

V and J are TRBV7-3 and TRBJ2-2; D gene ambiguous. Germline lookup yields CDR1 SGHTA and CDR2 FQGTGA. There are 13 residues in the CDR3. Trimming took 3 bases from V and 5 from J, leaving 7 bases between them. CDR3: CASSLLTTGELFF. The DNA for the CDR3 is TGTGCCAGCAGCTTGTTGACAACCGGGGAGCTGTTTTTT.

CDR3 protein: CASSFGGNTIYF. The CDR3 DNA reads TGTGCCAGCAGTTTCGGGGGGAACACCATATATTTT. The rearrangement uses TRBV12-3 or TRBV12-4 and TRBJ1-3; TRBD1 might be the D (5 bases). Between the trimmed V and J ends, which lost 3 bases and 7 bases, there was a span of 7 bases. The CDR3 loop spans 12 amino acids.

The chain recombines TRBV7-8 with TRBJ1-2; 10 bases align to TRBD1. Germline assignment: CDR1 SGHVS and CDR2 FQNEAQ. The CDR3 extends over 16 amino acids. The ends lost 5 bases at V and 4 bases at J; junction bases unmatched: 10. As DNA, the CDR3 is TGTGCCAGCAGCCCACGACAGGGGGCGAGTTTCTATGGCTACACCTTC. This sequence encodes CASSPRQGASFYGYTF.

This chain links TRBV6-1 with TRBJ2-7; D may be TRBD2 (5 bases). This CDR3 has 14 residues. Germline CDR1 MNHNS, CDR2 SASEGT. The germline V and J ends were trimmed by 3 bases and 7 bases, with 16 bases remaining between them. The CDR3 is CASSEGRPPGEQYF. DNA of the CDR3: TGTGCCAGCAGTGAGGGCCGGCCTCCGGGGGAGCAGTACTTC.

J is TRBJ1-2 and V is TRBV3-1 (or the pseudogene TRBV3-2); TRBD1 aligns across 8 bases. This CDR3 spans 13 amino acids. Losses at the gene ends were 3 bases for V and 6 bases for J; bases not matched to a gene: 3. Germline V gene data show CDR1 as LGHDT and CDR2 as YNNKEL (reference sequence). CDR3: CASSQDRDDGYTF. The CDR3, as DNA: TGTGCCAGCAGCCAGGACAGGGACGATGGCTACACCTTC.

This clone has just one count. The chain links TRBV5-1 to TRBJ2-1; TRBD2 aligns across 15 bases. The trim removed 3 bases at V and 2 bases at J, leaving 6 bases unmatched. This CDR3 region has 18 residues. Germline V lookup: CDR1 SGHRS, CDR2 YFSETQ. The CDR3 sequence: CASSWRTSGGATYNEQFF. DNA for the CDR3: TGCGCCAGCAGCTGGAGGACTAGCGGGGGGGCCACCTACAATGAGCAGTTCTTC.

This chain links TRBV18 with TRBJ1-2; 8 bases map to TRBD1. The ends lost 3 bases at V and 4 bases at J; junction bases unmatched: 1. This CDR3 has 13 residues. Per the germline V gene, CDR1 is KGHSH and CDR2 is LQKENI. The CDR3 DNA reads TGTGCCAGCTCACCCGGGACAGGCTATGGCTACACCTTC. This gives the protein CASSPGTGYGYTF.

The chain carries TRBV6-1 and TRBJ1-4; 8 positions agree with TRBD1. Germline CDR1 reads MNHNS; CDR2 reads SASEGT. The CDR3 totals 15 residues. The ends lost 1 base at V and 4 bases at J; junction bases unmatched: 2. The CDR3 sequence is CASSEEDRVNEKLFF. CDR3 in DNA: TGTGCCAGCAGTGAAGAGGACAGGGTTAATGAAAAACTGTTTTTT.